This T cell receptor (beta chain) comes out of a study of shared clonotypes between healthy human individuals. Each of the donors was a healthy adult who was HIV-negative and had not had a recent acute infection or vaccination. Division of CD4+ cells produced a CD45RA+ naive subset and a CD45RA-negative memory subset. Original methodology: Quality scores were absent from the junction-only immunoSEQ sequences, so filtering differed. The method was immunoSEQ multiplex PCR; TCRdb's version includes in-frame clones alone and lacks a portion of them. Clone size and V and J calls were adopted from that table, with D and trimming inferred from the DNA. Among more than 400,000 clones listed, 90% to 97% were seen once. V gave up 8 bases and J gave up 1 base, with 8 bases separating them. The CDR3 runs to 12 residues. The germline V gene encodes CDR1 SEHNR and CDR2 FQNEAQ (reference sequence).

This clonotype was obtained from a woman in her 30s in good health. The sequenced sample consisted of naive CD4+ T cells sorted from blood. Subset given: CD45RA+ positively selected. The rearrangement joins TRBV7-9 to TRBJ1-1; D remains unclear. The chain's CDR3 is CASEGGNTEAFF. Written as DNA, the CDR3 is TGTGCCAGCGAGGGTGGGAACACTGAAGCTTTCTTT.